This T cell receptor (beta chain) is drawn from a study of Graves' ophthalmopathy and Graves' hyperthyroidism. Study overall: The study drew peripheral blood at initial diagnosis, before any treatment.

There are many counts of this clonotype. CDR3 regions of TCR beta were amplified from RNA transcripts. RT-PCR was first run with HTBI primers, then multiplex PCR in a second round. TCRdb recomputed calls from the multiplex PCR reads with MiXCR, one row per CDR3 protein. The sample includes approximately 410,000 distinct CDR3 sequences, 15% of them seen just once. By definition, stable hyperthyroidism involved no ophthalmopathy within 18 months of follow-up. Newly diagnosed, the hyperthyroidism patients had under 2 months' duration and were aged 18 to 65. Sequencing was done on a sample of peripheral blood. The sequence was obtained from a woman between 18 and 29 years old with stable Graves' hyperthyroidism.

In nucleotides, the CDR3 is TGTGCCAGCAGCGGGACTAGCGGGACTTTGTACCAAGAGACCCAGTACTTC. Its protein product is CASSGTSGTLYQETQYF. The chain employs TRBV28 and TRBJ2-5, with 13 bases aligning to TRBD2. The germline gives CDR1 MDHEN, CDR2 SYDVKM. With 6 bases clipped from V and 0 bases from J, the junction kept 7 bases outside the gene matches. CDR3 length: 17 residues.